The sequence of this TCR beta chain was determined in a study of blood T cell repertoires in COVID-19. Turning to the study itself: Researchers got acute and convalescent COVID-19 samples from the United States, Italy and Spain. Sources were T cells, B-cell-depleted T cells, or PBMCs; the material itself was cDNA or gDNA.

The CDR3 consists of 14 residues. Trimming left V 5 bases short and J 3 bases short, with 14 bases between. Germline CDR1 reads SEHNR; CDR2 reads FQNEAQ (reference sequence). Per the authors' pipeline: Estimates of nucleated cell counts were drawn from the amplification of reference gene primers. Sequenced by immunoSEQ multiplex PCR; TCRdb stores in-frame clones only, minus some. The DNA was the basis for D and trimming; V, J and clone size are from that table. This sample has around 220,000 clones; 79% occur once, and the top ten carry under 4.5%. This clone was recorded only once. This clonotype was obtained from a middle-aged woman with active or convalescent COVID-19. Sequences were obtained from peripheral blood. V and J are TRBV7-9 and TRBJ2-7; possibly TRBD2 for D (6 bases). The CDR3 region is CASSPGGASYEQYF. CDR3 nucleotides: TGTGCCAGCAGCCCCGGAGGGGCTAGCTACGAGCAGTACTTC.